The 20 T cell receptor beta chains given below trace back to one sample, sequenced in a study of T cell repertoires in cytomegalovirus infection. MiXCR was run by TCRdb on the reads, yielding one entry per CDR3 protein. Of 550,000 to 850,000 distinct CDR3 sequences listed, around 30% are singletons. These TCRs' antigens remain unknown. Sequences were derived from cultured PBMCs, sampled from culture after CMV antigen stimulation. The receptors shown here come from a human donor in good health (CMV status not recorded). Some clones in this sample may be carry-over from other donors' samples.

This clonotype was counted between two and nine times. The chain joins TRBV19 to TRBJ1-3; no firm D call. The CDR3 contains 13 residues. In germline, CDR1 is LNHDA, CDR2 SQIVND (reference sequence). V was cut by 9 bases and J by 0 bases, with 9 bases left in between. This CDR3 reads CASAEDSGNTIYF. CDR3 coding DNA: TGTGCCAGCGCAGAGGACTCTGGAAACACCATATATTTT.

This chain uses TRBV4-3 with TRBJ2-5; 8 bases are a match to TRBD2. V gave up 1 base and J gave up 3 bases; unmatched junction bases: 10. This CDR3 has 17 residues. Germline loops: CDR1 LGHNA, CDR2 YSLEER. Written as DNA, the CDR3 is TGCGCCAGCAGCCAAGTCGGGGCGGGAGGCATGGAAGAGACCCAGTACTTC. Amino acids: CASSQVGAGGMEETQYF.

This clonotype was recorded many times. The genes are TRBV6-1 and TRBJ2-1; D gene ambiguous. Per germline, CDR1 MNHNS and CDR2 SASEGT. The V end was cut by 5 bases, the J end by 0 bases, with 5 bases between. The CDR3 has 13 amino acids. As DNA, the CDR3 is TGTGCCAGCAGTAAGAGCTCCTACAATGAGCAGTTCTTC. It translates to CASSKSSYNEQFF.

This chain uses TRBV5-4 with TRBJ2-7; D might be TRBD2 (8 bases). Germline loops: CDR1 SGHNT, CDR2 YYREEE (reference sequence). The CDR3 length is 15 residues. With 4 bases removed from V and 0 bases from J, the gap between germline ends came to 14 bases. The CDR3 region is CASSQGGLGSYEQYF. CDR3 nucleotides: TGTGCCAGCAGCCAGGGGGGACTAGGCTCCTACGAGCAGTACTTC.

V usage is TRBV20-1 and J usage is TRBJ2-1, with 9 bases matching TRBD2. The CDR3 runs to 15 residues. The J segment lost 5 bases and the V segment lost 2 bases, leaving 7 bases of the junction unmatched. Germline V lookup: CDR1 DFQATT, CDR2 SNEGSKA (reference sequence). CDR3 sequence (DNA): TGCAGTGCTAGACGGCGGGGGGGCCGGAACAATGAGCAGTTCTTC. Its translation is CSARRRGGRNNEQFF.

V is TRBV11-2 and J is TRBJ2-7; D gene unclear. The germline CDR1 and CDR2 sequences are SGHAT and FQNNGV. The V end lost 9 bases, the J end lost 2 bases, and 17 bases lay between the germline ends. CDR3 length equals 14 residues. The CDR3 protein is CASSKGLRTYEQYF. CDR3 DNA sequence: TGTGCCAGTTCTAAAGGGCTGAGAACCTACGAGCAGTACTTC.

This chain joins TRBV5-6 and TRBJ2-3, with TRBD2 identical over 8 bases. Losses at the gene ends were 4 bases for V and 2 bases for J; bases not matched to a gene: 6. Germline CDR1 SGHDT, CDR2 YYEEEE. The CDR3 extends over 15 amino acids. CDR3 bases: TGTGCCAGCAGCGGAAATAGCGGGATCACAGATACGCAGTATTTT. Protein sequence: CASSGNSGITDTQYF.

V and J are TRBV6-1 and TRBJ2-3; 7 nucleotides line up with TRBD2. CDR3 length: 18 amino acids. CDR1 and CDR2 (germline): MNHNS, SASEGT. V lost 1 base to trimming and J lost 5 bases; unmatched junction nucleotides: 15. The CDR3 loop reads CASSEVLVGLAEGDTQYF. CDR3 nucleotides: TGTGCCAGCAGTGAAGTCTTAGTTGGGCTAGCGGAGGGAGATACGCAGTATTTT.

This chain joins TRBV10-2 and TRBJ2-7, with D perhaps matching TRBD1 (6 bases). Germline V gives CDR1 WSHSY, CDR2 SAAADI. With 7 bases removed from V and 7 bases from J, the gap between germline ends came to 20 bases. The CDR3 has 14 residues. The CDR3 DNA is TGCGCCAGCACCCCGGGACATACGTCTCGGGAGCAGTACTTC. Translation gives CASTPGHTSREQYF.

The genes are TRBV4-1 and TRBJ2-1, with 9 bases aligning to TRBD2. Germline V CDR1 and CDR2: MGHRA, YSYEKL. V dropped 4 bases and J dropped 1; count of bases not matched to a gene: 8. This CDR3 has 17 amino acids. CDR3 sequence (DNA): TGCGCCAGCAGCCGAGAACTAGCGGGCCGATCCTACAATGAGCAGTTCTTC. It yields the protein CASSRELAGRSYNEQFF.

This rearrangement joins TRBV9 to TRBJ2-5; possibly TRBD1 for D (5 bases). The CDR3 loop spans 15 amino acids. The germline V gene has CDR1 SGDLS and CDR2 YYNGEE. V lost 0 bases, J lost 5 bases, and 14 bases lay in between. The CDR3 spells CASSVEQGLSETQYF. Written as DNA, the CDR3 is TGTGCCAGCAGCGTAGAGCAGGGATTATCGGAGACCCAGTACTTC. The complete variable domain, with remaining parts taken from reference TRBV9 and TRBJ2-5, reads DSGVTQTPKHLITATGQRVTLRCSPRSGDLSVYWYQQSLDQGLQFLIQYYNGEERAKGNILERFSAQQFPDLHSELNLSSLELGDSALYFCASSVEQGLSETQYFGPGTRLLVL.

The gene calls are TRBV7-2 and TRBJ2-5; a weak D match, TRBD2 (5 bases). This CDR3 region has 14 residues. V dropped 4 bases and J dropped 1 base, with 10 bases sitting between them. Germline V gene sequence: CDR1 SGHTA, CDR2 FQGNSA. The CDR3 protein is CASSSRGAQETQYF. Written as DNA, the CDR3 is TGTGCCAGCAGCTCCCGGGGAGCCCAAGAGACCCAGTACTTC.

CDR3 bases: TGTGCCACCAGCAGAGCCCCTAGCGGGGGCCGGTCGACCCAGTACTTC. Its protein is CATSRAPSGGRSTQYF. This sequence joins TRBV15 and TRBJ2-5, with 10 bases matching TRBD2. V was clipped by 1 base and J by 7 bases; unmatched bases: 9. Looked up from germline, CDR1 is LNHNV and CDR2 is YYDKDF (reference sequence). The length of the CDR3 is 16 residues.

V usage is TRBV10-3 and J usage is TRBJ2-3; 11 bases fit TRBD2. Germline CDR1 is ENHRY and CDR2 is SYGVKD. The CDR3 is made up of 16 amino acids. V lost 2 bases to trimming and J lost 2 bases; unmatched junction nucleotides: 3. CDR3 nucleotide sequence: TGTGCCATCAGTGAGAGACTAGCGGGATCCACAGATACGCAGTATTTT. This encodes CAISERLAGSTDTQYF.

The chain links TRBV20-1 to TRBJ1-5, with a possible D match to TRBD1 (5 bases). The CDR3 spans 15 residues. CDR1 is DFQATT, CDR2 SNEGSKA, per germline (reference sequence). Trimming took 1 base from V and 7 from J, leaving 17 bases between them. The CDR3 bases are TGCAGTGCTAGAGCTTTTGTGGGGGATGGCCAGCCCCAGCATTTT. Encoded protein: CSARAFVGDGQPQHF.

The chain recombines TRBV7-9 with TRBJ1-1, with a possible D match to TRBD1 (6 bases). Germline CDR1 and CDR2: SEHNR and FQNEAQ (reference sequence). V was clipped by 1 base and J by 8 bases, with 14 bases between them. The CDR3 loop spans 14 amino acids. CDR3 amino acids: CASSLEGGTAEAFF. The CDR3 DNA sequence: TGTGCCAGCAGCTTAGAGGGGGGGACGGCAGAAGCTTTCTTT.

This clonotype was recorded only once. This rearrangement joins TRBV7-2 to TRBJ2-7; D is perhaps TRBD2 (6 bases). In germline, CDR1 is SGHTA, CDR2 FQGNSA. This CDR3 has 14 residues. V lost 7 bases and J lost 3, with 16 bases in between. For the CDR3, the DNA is TGTGCCAGCAACAGACCGCGGGACGACTACGAGCAGTACTTC. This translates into CASNRPRDDYEQYF.

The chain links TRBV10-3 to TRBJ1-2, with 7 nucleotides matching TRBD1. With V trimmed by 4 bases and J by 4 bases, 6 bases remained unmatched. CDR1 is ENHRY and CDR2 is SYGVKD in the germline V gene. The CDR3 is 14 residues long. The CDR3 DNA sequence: TGTGCCATCAGTGGGACTACAGGGGCCTATGGCTACACCTTC. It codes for CAISGTTGAYGYTF.

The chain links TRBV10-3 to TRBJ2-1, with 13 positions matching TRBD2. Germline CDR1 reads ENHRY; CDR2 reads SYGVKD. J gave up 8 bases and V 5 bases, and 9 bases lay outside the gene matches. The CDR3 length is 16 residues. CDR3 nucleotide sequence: TGTGCCATCAGTCCAGGACTAGCGGGAGTAGGCGATGAGCAGTTCTTC. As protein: CAISPGLAGVGDEQFF.

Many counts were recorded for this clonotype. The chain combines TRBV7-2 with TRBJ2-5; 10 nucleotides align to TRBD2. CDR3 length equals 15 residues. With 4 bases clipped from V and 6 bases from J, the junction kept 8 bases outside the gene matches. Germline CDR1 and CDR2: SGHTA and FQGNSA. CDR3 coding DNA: TGTGCCAGCAGCTGGGGGGGACTAGCGAAAAAGACCCAGTACTTC. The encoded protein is CASSWGGLAKKTQYF.